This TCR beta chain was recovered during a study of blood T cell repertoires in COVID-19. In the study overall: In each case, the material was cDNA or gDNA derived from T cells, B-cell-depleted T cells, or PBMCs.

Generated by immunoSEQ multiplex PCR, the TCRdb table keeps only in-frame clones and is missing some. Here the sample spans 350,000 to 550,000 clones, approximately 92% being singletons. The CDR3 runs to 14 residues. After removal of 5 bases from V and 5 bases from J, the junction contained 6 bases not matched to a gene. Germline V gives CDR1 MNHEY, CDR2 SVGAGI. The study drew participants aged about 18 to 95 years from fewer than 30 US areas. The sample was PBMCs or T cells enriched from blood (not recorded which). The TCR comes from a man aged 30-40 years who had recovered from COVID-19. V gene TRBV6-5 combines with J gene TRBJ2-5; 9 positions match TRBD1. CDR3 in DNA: TGTGCCAGCAGTCATGGACAGGGGAGGGAGACCCAGTACTTC. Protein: CASSHGQGRETQYF.